Shown below are 27 T cell receptor beta chains from a single sample sequenced in a study of T cell responses to AZD1222 COVID-19 vaccine. Sequencing used immunoSEQ multiplex PCR; TCRdb keeps in-frame clones, though not all of them. The sample contains 150,000 to 200,000 clones, 94% of which appear only once. The sample here was peripheral blood, taken 28 days after the second AZD1222 dose. The receptors shown here come from an adult who received the AZD1222 COVID-19 vaccine.

This clone was seen only once. The rearrangement uses TRBV9 and TRBJ2-1; TRBD1 matches at 8 bases. This CDR3 has 15 amino acids. Germline V lookup: CDR1 SGDLS, CDR2 YYNGEE. J was trimmed by 3 bases and V by 0 bases; bases with no gene match: 2. The CDR3 loop reads CASSVGTGLYNEQFF. Here the CDR3 DNA reads TGTGCCAGCAGCGTAGGGACAGGGCTCTACAATGAGCAGTTCTTC.

This chain joins TRBV27 and TRBJ2-1; D tentatively fits TRBD1 or TRBD2 (6 bases each). CDR1 is MNHEY and CDR2 is SMNVEV in the germline V gene (reference sequence). The CDR3 spans 15 residues. With 7 bases removed from V and 0 bases from J, the gap between germline ends came to 13 bases. The CDR3 DNA reads TGTGCCAGCACCGGTGGGGGGCTCTCCTACAATGAGCAGTTCTTC. This sequence encodes CASTGGGLSYNEQFF.

The genes are TRBV5-4 and TRBJ2-6; D remains ambiguous. V lost 0 bases and J lost 0, with 7 bases in between. The CDR3 extends over 16 amino acids. CDR1 SGHNT and CDR2 YYREEE come from the germline V gene (reference sequence). CDR3: CASSLVRTSGANVLTF. The CDR3 DNA follows: TGTGCCAGCAGCTTGGTTAGGACCTCTGGGGCCAACGTCCTGACTTTC.

V is TRBV15 and J is TRBJ2-7; D not certain. The CDR3 has 14 amino acids. V lost 0 bases and J lost 2, with 8 bases in between. Germline CDR1 reads LNHNV; CDR2 reads YYDKDF (reference sequence). Written as DNA, the CDR3 is TGTGCCACCAGCAGAGAGTGGCGAACCTACGAGCAGTACTTC. It specifies CATSREWRTYEQYF.

The rearrangement uses TRBV6-6 and TRBJ2-1, with D possibly matching TRBD2 (6 bases). Germline CDR1 reads MNHNY; CDR2 reads SVGAGI (reference sequence). V shed 6 bases and J shed 4 bases, with 22 bases lying between them. There are 17 residues in the CDR3. The CDR3 loop reads CASRRNRELLVYNEQFF. The CDR3 DNA sequence: TGTGCCAGCAGGCGAAATCGGGAGCTTCTGGTATACAATGAGCAGTTCTTC.

The chain recombines TRBV15 with TRBJ1-6; D unclear. The CDR3 has 16 amino acids. V was clipped by 0 bases and J by 4 bases, with 10 bases between them. CDR1 and CDR2 from the germline V gene are LNHNV and YYDKDF (reference sequence). CDR3 in amino acids: CATSRDSTAYNSPLHF. The CDR3 nucleotides are TGTGCCACCAGCAGAGATAGCACAGCTTATAATTCACCCCTCCACTTT.

The V gene is TRBV7-9, the J gene TRBJ2-3, with 12 bases aligning to TRBD2. From germline, CDR1 is SEHNR and CDR2 FQNEAQ (reference sequence). The CDR3 contains 18 residues. Trimming at V came to 1 base and at J to 3 bases, leaving 8 bases not matched to a gene. CDR3 in DNA: TGTGCCAGCAGCTTAGGTGCTAGCGGGAGGGCGACGACAGATACGCAGTATTTT. Protein sequence: CASSLGASGRATTDTQYF.

V is TRBV5-5 and J is TRBJ2-5, with D maybe TRBD2 (5 bases). The ends were cut back, 1 base at V and 4 bases at J, with 17 bases in the middle. Germline V lookup: CDR1 SGHKS, CDR2 YYEKEE (reference sequence). This CDR3 contains 16 residues. Written as DNA, the CDR3 is TGTGCCAGCAGCTTGACCGGGATGGAGCCGGGAGAGACCCAGTACTTC. Translation: CASSLTGMEPGETQYF.

This chain connects TRBV3-1 (or the pseudogene TRBV3-2) to TRBJ2-1; 11 bases align to TRBD2. This CDR3 contains 15 residues. Trimming cost V 4 bases and J 6 bases; bases outside gene matches: 5. Germline loops: CDR1 LGHDT, CDR2 YNNKEL (reference sequence). In DNA, the CDR3 is TGTGCCAGCAGCCTACTAGCGGGAGAACTCAATGAGCAGTTCTTC. Its protein is CASSLLAGELNEQFF.

There are a few counts of this clone. This chain connects TRBV19 to TRBJ1-2; unclear D gene. This CDR3 has 13 residues. Between the trimmed V and J ends, which lost 8 bases and 2 bases, there was a span of 12 bases. Germline V gives CDR1 LNHDA, CDR2 SQIVND (reference sequence). In nucleotides, the CDR3 is TGTGCCAGTTCCCCGCCTGGGAACTATGGCTACACCTTC. Protein sequence: CASSPPGNYGYTF.

This sequence joins TRBV7-8 and TRBJ2-7; 10 positions agree with TRBD2. The V gene's germline CDR1 is SGHVS and CDR2 FQNEAQ. Trimming took 1 base from V and 8 from J; bases not matched to a gene: 14. The CDR3 totals 17 residues. Written as DNA, the CDR3 is TGTGCCAGCAGCTTAGTGACTAGCGGGTATTCGGGGATACAGCAGTACTTC. The encoded protein is CASSLVTSGYSGIQQYF.

V is TRBV28 and J is TRBJ2-6; no definite D call. V was cut by 4 bases and J by 4 bases, with 11 bases left in between. This CDR3 spans 15 amino acids. The germline gives CDR1 MDHEN, CDR2 SYDVKM. CDR3 sequence reads: CASSSDIAGANVLTF. Written as DNA, the CDR3 is TGTGCCAGCAGTTCCGACATCGCCGGGGCCAACGTCCTGACTTTC.

This chain's CDR3 is CASKYPGQVNNQPQHF. CDR3 DNA sequence: TGTGCCAGCAAATACCCGGGACAGGTCAACAATCAGCCCCAGCATTTT. This rearrangement joins TRBV2 to TRBJ1-5, with 8 bases fitting TRBD1. Germline CDR1 reads SNHLY; CDR2 reads FYNNEI. V lost 7 bases and J lost 3; bases outside the gene matches: 11. There are 16 residues in the CDR3.

The chain couples TRBV2 to TRBJ1-1; D gene unclear. V gave up 5 bases and J gave up 5 bases, with 9 bases separating them. CDR1 is SNHLY, CDR2 FYNNEI, per germline. The CDR3 sequence is 12 residues long. The CDR3 nucleotides read TGTGCCAGCAGTACCCAGGTTACTGAAGCTTTCTTT. Translated, it gives CASSTQVTEAFF.

The rearrangement joins TRBV2 to TRBJ2-2, with D possibly being TRBD1 or TRBD2 (5 bases each). This CDR3 region has 15 residues. V lost 4 bases and J 8 bases, leaving 17 bases between the germline ends. CDR1 and CDR2 (germline): SNHLY, FYNNEI. Written as DNA, the CDR3 is TGTGCCAGCAGTGGGTGGGGACCGAGCGCAGGGGAGCTGTTTTTT. Translation gives CASSGWGPSAGELFF.

The rearrangement links TRBV6-6 to TRBJ2-3, with unresolved D. The ends were cut back, 5 bases at V and 0 bases at J, with 6 bases in the middle. Germline V CDR1 and CDR2: MNHNY, SVGAGI (reference sequence). The CDR3 sequence is 13 residues long. DNA for the CDR3: TGTGCCAGCAGTCCCGGGAGCACAGATACGCAGTATTTT. It specifies CASSPGSTDTQYF.

This sequence joins TRBV7-9 and TRBJ2-1; tentatively, D is TRBD2 (6 bases). V was cut by 2 bases and J by 0 bases, with 11 bases left in between. The CDR3 runs 16 residues. Per the germline V gene, CDR1 is SEHNR and CDR2 is FQNEAQ (reference sequence). In nucleotides, the CDR3 is TGTGCCAGCAGCTTAAATGCGGGGAGCTCCTACAATGAGCAGTTCTTC. Protein product: CASSLNAGSSYNEQFF.

The rearrangement uses TRBV28 and TRBJ1-2, with TRBD1 matching over 8 bases. The V gene end was trimmed by 5 bases and the J gene end by 5 bases; junction bases not matched to a gene: 10. CDR1 is MDHEN and CDR2 is SYDVKM in the germline V gene. This CDR3 is built from 15 residues. The CDR3 sequence is CASSPTDRVGYGYTF. The CDR3 bases are TGTGCCAGCAGTCCAACGGACAGGGTGGGGTATGGCTACACCTTC.

The chain uses TRBV6-4 and TRBJ2-1, with 11 bases fitting TRBD2. The CDR3 consists of 15 residues. The germline V gene has CDR1 MRHNA and CDR2 SNTAGT. Germline trimming cut 3 bases from V and 5 bases from J; bases unmatched to any gene: 3. CDR3 amino acids: CASSDRGLADNEQFF. CDR3 DNA: TGTGCCAGCAGTGATCGGGGACTAGCGGACAATGAGCAGTTCTTC.

The gene calls are TRBV4-1 and TRBJ1-2, with no clear D. The germline gives CDR1 MGHRA, CDR2 YSYEKL. The CDR3 spans 13 residues. Trimming cost V 5 bases and J 8 bases, with 15 bases left between them. CDR3 nucleotides: TGCGCCAGCAGCGACACCGCAAGAGGGGGCTACACCTTC. Translating gives CASSDTARGGYTF.

Only one count was recorded for this clone. Other DNA sequences in the same sample also yield this CDR3. The chain couples TRBV12-3 or TRBV12-4 to TRBJ1-1; TRBD1 aligns across 7 bases. Trimming cost V 6 bases and J 5 bases; bases outside gene matches: 3. CDR3 size: 12 residues. The CDR3 spells CASSPGGTEAFF. In nucleotides, the CDR3 is TGTGCCAGCAGCCCAGGGGGGACTGAAGCTTTCTTT.

V is TRBV7-9 and J is TRBJ1-3; perhaps TRBD1 as D (5 bases). The germline gives CDR1 SEHNR, CDR2 FQNEAQ (reference sequence). V lost 3 bases, J lost 0 bases, and 9 bases lay in between. This CDR3 has 15 residues. The CDR3 DNA reads as TGTGCCAGCAGCTTCCCAGACAGCTCTGGAAACACCATATATTTT. It codes for CASSFPDSSGNTIYF.

The CDR3: CASSHRDRDTGELFF. CDR3 in DNA: TGCGCCAGCAGCCACCGGGACAGGGACACCGGGGAGCTGTTTTTT. The genes are TRBV4-1 and TRBJ2-2; 9 bases line up with TRBD1. After removal of 3 bases from V and 3 bases from J, the junction contained 2 bases not matched to a gene. This CDR3 region has 15 residues. CDR1 and CDR2 (germline): MGHRA, YSYEKL.

The chain combines TRBV6-2 or TRBV6-3 with TRBJ2-7; D gene unclear. From germline, CDR1 is MNHEY and CDR2 SVGEGT. With 2 bases removed from V and 6 bases from J, the gap between germline ends came to 8 bases. The CDR3 runs to 12 residues. The DNA of the CDR3 is TGTGCCAGCAGTTACCCCCCCTCCGAGCAGTACTTC. Amino acids: CASSYPPSEQYF.

The chain joins TRBV28 to TRBJ1-5, with D possibly matching TRBD1 (6 bases). V was clipped by 3 bases and J by 0 bases, with 9 bases between them. Looked up from germline, CDR1 is MDHEN and CDR2 is SYDVKM. The CDR3 has 15 residues. CDR3 sequence reads: CASSFAGDSNQPQHF. The CDR3 region has the DNA TGTGCCAGCAGTTTTGCAGGGGATAGCAATCAGCCCCAGCATTTT.

The genes are TRBV7-9 and TRBJ2-7; 7 bases are a match to TRBD1. Germline CDR1 SEHNR, CDR2 FQNEAQ (reference sequence). The ends lost 4 bases at V and 6 bases at J; junction bases unmatched: 3. This CDR3 comprises 12 residues. The CDR3 loop reads CASSWTGSEQYF. CDR3 nucleotide sequence: TGTGCCAGCAGCTGGACAGGTTCCGAGCAGTACTTC. Together with reference TRBV7-9 and TRBJ2-7, the CDR3 gives the full variable domain: DTGVSQNPRHKITKRGQNVTFRCDPISEHNRLYWYRQTLGQGPEFLTYFQNEAQLEKSRLLSDRFSAERPKGSFSTLEIQRTEQGDSAMYLCASSWTGSEQYFGPGTRLTVT.

This rearrangement joins TRBV5-5 to TRBJ1-3; no clear D. Germline V lookup: CDR1 SGHKS, CDR2 YYEKEE (reference sequence). This CDR3 contains 16 residues. V lost 0 bases, J lost 0 bases, and 10 bases lay in between. The CDR3 nucleotides read TGTGCCAGCAGCTTGGGCGGGGTCTTCTCTGGAAACACCATATATTTT. Translated, it gives CASSLGGVFSGNTIYF.